This TCR beta chain derives from a study of blood T cell repertoires in COVID-19 (dated by TCRdb to about 2020). Regarding the complete study: The collaborator samples originated in the United States, Italy and Spain and spanned the acute and convalescent phases of COVID-19. The material from the prospective study consisted of cDNA or gDNA derived from T cells, B-cell-depleted T cells, or PBMCs. Deeply sampled blood TCRbeta repertoires from subjects exposed to, actively infected with, or recovered from COVID-19 were included in the dataset. A freely available public database, intended as a resource for researchers studying the immune response to SARS-CoV-2, is where the repertoires were released. Samples came from the ongoing ImmuneRACE study (first 160 participants) plus 1,254 subjects from 6 global collaborators. Nearly every sample came with metadata listing a de-identified subject ID, COVID-19 status, age in years and sex. Where available, HLA class I and class II types were taken from metadata supplied by the sample provider and were not determined by assay-based typing. Here is what the overall study found, with its caveats: The amount of clinical and demographic metadata varied by source and participant and was provided uncurated.

In the case of this clone: What this receptor recognizes is not known. Base-call qualities are not available, and no considerably larger clone is one nucleotide away.

The immunoSEQ Assay, a bias-controlled multiplex PCR, was used to amplify TCRbeta CDR3 regions from genomic DNA. As for how the authors treated the data: The number of nucleated cells in each sample was estimated by amplification of reference gene primers within the assay. To quantify the absolute abundance of each unique TCRbeta CDR3 rearrangement, sequence reads were collapsed and filtered. For each sample, productive Simpson clonality was calculated as the square root of Simpson's diversity index across productive rearrangements. TCRdb carries this immuneACCESS record with in-frame sequences only. Its versions omit some clonotypes, under half of them owing to an unresolved V gene in the studies checked, with the rest unexplained. The D gene and trimming were derived from the DNA, and the V and J assignments and clone size from that table. The sample data list about 480,000 clones, and more than 75% of these were observed just once. The top ten clones comprise less than 2% of the sample.

In the prospective study, participants were roughly 18 to 100 years old, resided in approximately 25 geographic areas of the United States, and were enrolled through a virtual design. To assign participants to cohorts, the prospective study relied on clinical history that participants themselves reported in a screening survey and a study questionnaire. Recovered participants in ImmuneRACE Cohort 3 were defined as having two consecutive negative NP/OP PCR tests, clearance from a healthcare professional, or resolution of symptoms. Each participant in the prospective study had whole blood, serum and a nasopharyngeal or oropharyngeal swab collected by mobile phlebotomists. Additional blood draws and questionnaires over an approximately two-month period could optionally be provided by prospective study participants. Before DNA extraction, blood samples from the prospective study were shipped at room temperature or frozen.

Its CDR3 holds 15 amino acids, cysteine through phenylalanine. Just the 45-base CDR3 DNA is kept, in frame starting at base 1. CDR1 SGHTA and CDR2 FQGNSA were looked up in the germline V gene. V lost 3 bases and J lost 3 bases; the stretch between them is 12 bases long. This clonotype originated in a woman in her forties who had recovered from COVID-19. Sequencing input: PBMCs or T cells enriched from blood (not recorded which). Here the chain combines TRBV7-2 and TRBJ2-1; 7 matching bases give a weak D call of TRBD2. The CDR3 protein: CASSFRGGLYNEQFF. Here is the DNA: TGTGCCAGCAGCTTCCGCGGGGGCCTCTACAATGAGCAGTTCTTC.